A single sample is the source of the 24 T cell receptor beta chains below, sequenced in a study of T-cell reconstitution after alpha-beta-depleted transplantation in children. The authors prepared the TCRbeta library with unique molecular identifiers. Via MiXCR, TCRdb re-called the PCR reads, giving one row per CDR3 protein. The sample consists of approximately 400,000 distinct CDR3 sequences, roughly 11% of them appearing once. This specimen consisted of PBMCs from the stem cell graft donor, obtained from the stem cell graft. Receptors originate from a human donor who donated a stem cell graft to a child with acute myeloid leukemia.

For this clonotype: A read error may produce the germline difference seen at one junction end. The gene calls are TRBV9 and TRBJ2-2, with a possible D match to TRBD2 (5 bases). Germline CDR1 reads SGDLS; CDR2 reads YYNGEE. The CDR3 sequence is 12 residues long. CDR3 sequence reads: CASSLSTGEPFF. For the CDR3, the DNA is TGTGCCAGCAGCCTAAGCACCGGGGAGCCGTTTTTT.

The chain combines TRBV7-2 with TRBJ2-7, with 8 bases lining up with TRBD2. Germline V gene sequence: CDR1 SGHTA, CDR2 FQGNSA. V trimming: 1 base; J trimming: 1 base; junction bases outside the gene matches: 3. The CDR3 loop spans 15 amino acids. CDR3 sequence: CASSLDTSGSYEQYF. CDR3 DNA: TGTGCCAGCAGCTTAGATACTAGCGGATCCTACGAGCAGTACTTC.

This chain joins TRBV6-2 or TRBV6-3 and TRBJ1-5; D is undetermined. This CDR3 spans 14 amino acids. Germline-derived CDR1 and CDR2 are MNHEY and SVGEGT. Trimming removed 0 bases at V and 7 bases at J, with 10 bases between. This CDR3 is CASSYSTRTQPQHF. DNA of the CDR3: TGTGCCAGCAGTTACTCGACACGAACCCAGCCCCAGCATTTT.

This clonotype was seen a few times. The chain carries TRBV12-3 or TRBV12-4 and TRBJ2-4; D is unresolved. Trimming took off 0 bases at V and 7 bases at J, with 4 bases between the two ends. The CDR3 contains 12 residues. CDR3 amino acids: CASSLAANIQYF. The CDR3 coding sequence is TGTGCCAGCAGTTTAGCCGCGAACATTCAGTACTTC.

V and J are TRBV20-1 and TRBJ2-4, with 16 nucleotides matching TRBD2. J lost 14 bases, V lost 7 bases, and 11 bases had no gene match. This CDR3 region has 14 residues. Germline V gene data show CDR1 as DFQATT and CDR2 as SNEGSKA (reference sequence). This CDR3 is CSVSPGLAGGPEYF. The CDR3 DNA reads as TGCAGTGTCAGCCCGGGACTAGCGGGAGGGCCGGAGTACTTC.

The rearrangement joins TRBV15 to TRBJ2-1; TRBD2 aligns across 9 bases. Unmatched junction bases numbered 6, after V lost 7 bases and J lost 2 bases. The germline V gene encodes CDR1 LNHNV and CDR2 YYDKDF (reference sequence). The CDR3 extends over 15 amino acids. The CDR3 nucleotides read TGTGCCACCATCGGAGCGGGAGGCGCCTACAATGAGCAGTTCTTC. This sequence encodes CATIGAGGAYNEQFF.

Ten or more counts support this clonotype. The chain is built from TRBV12-3 or TRBV12-4 and TRBJ2-2; unclear D gene. With 3 bases removed from V and 6 bases from J, the gap between germline ends came to 2 bases. The CDR3 spans 11 residues. CDR3 loop: CASSFSGELFF. Here the CDR3 DNA reads TGTGCCAGCAGTTTTTCCGGGGAGCTGTTTTTT.

The genes are TRBV29-1 and TRBJ1-1; TRBD1 is a possible D gene (6 bases). The CDR3 runs to 12 residues. The ends were cut back, 7 bases at V and 3 bases at J, with 12 bases in the middle. From germline, CDR1 is SQVTM and CDR2 ANQGSEA. The CDR3 protein is CSDGGGDTEAFF. The DNA of the CDR3 is TGCAGCGATGGAGGGGGGGACACTGAAGCTTTCTTT.

This chain links TRBV4-2 with TRBJ2-1, with 8 bases lining up with TRBD1. CDR1 and CDR2 from the germline V gene are LGHNA and YNFKEQ. The CDR3 is made up of 14 amino acids. The junction had 3 bases not matched to a gene; V was cut back by 3 bases and J by 5 bases. The DNA of the CDR3 is TGTGCCAGCAGCCAGCTGGACAGGGACAATGAGCAGTTCTTC. Translated: CASSQLDRDNEQFF.

This chain links TRBV20-1 with TRBJ2-7; TRBD2 agrees at 8 bases. The germline CDR1 and CDR2 sequences are DFQATT and SNEGSKA (reference sequence). The CDR3 consists of 13 residues. With V trimmed by 6 bases and J by 3 bases, 7 bases remained unmatched. CDR3 residues: CSAKSGRDYEQYF. DNA for the CDR3: TGCAGTGCGAAAAGCGGGAGAGACTACGAGCAGTACTTC.

This sequence joins TRBV15 and TRBJ2-2; D might be TRBD1 or TRBD2, each matching 5 bases. CDR1 LNHNV and CDR2 YYDKDF come from the germline V gene (reference sequence). V was shortened by 0 bases and J by 4 bases, with 15 bases between the two germline ends. This CDR3 is built from 17 residues. The CDR3 sequence: CATSRDSVREITGELFF. The DNA of the CDR3 is TGTGCCACCAGCAGAGATTCGGTCAGGGAGATCACCGGGGAGCTGTTTTTT.

The chain joins TRBV6-6 to TRBJ2-3; D is perhaps TRBD2 (5 bases). This CDR3 has 13 residues. Germline lookup yields CDR1 MNHNY and CDR2 SVGAGI (reference sequence). V lost 11 bases, J lost 0 bases, and 12 bases lay in between. The CDR3 DNA reads TGTGCCGGGCGGGCCGCTAGCACAGATACGCAGTATTTT. Translation: CAGRAASTDTQYF.

This clonotype came up many times. A read error may produce the germline difference seen at one junction end. The chain uses TRBV5-5 and TRBJ2-7, with D perhaps TRBD2 (5 bases). Looked up from germline, CDR1 is SGHKS and CDR2 is YYEKEE (reference sequence). The CDR3 consists of 12 residues. CDR3 residues: CASSLDFYEQYF. DNA of the CDR3: TGTGCCAGCAGTTTGGACTTCTACGAGCAGTACTTC.

This clonotype was counted at least ten times. V is TRBV5-1 and J is TRBJ2-3; D may match TRBD1 or TRBD2 (6 bases each). V was shortened by 2 bases and J by 0 bases, with 13 bases between the two germline ends. Germline CDR1 and CDR2: SGHRS and YFSETQ. The CDR3 consists of 16 residues. The CDR3 spells CASSFGGSSSTDTQYF. The CDR3 coding sequence is TGCGCCAGCAGCTTCGGGGGCAGTTCTAGCACAGATACGCAGTATTTT.

This sequence joins TRBV5-5 and TRBJ1-1; D is unresolved. The CDR3 has 11 amino acids. Trimming stripped 0 bases from V and 11 bases from J, with 8 bases between. CDR1 is SGHKS, CDR2 YYEKEE, per germline (reference sequence). In nucleotides, the CDR3 is TGTGCCAGCAGCTTGGTATATGAGGCTTTCTTT. Translating gives CASSLVYEAFF.

This chain joins TRBV10-1 and TRBJ2-2; 7 nucleotides agree with TRBD1. The CDR3 contains 14 residues. V trimming: 8 bases; J trimming: 6 bases; junction bases outside the gene matches: 9. Germline V gene lookup returns CDR1 WNHNN and CDR2 SYGVQD (reference sequence). CDR3 residues: CASSRDSYAGELFF. CDR3 nucleotides: TGCGCCAGCTCCCGGGACAGCTACGCCGGGGAGCTGTTTTTT.

This clonotype was found a few times. The chain links TRBV15 to TRBJ2-7; D is tentatively TRBD1 or TRBD2 (7 bases each). Germline assignment: CDR1 LNHNV and CDR2 YYDKDF (reference sequence). There are 14 residues in the CDR3. Between the trimmed V and J ends, which lost 8 bases and 6 bases, there was a span of 20 bases. CDR3 region: CATGRGQGVGEQYF. The CDR3 DNA follows: TGTGCCACCGGGCGGGGGCAGGGGGTCGGCGAGCAGTACTTC.

The J gene is TRBJ1-5, the V gene TRBV9, with 8 bases identical to TRBD1. This CDR3 has 15 residues. V gave up 0 bases and J gave up 6 bases; unmatched junction bases: 5. Germline V gene data show CDR1 as SGDLS and CDR2 as YYNGEE. This chain's CDR3 is CASSVDGQGGQPQHF. The CDR3 bases are TGTGCCAGCAGCGTAGACGGACAGGGAGGTCAGCCCCAGCATTTT.

This clonotype showed up many times. The V call is TRBV29-1, the J call TRBJ2-3; D gene uncertain. This CDR3 has 11 amino acids. Germline V gene lookup returns CDR1 SQVTM and CDR2 ANQGSEA. V lost 2 bases and J lost 5, with 5 bases in between. The CDR3 region has the DNA TGCAGCGTTGAACGGAAAGATACGCAGTATTTT. Residues: CSVERKDTQYF.

This clonotype was counted between two and nine times. The chain combines TRBV4-1 with TRBJ1-4; D not certain. Trimming shortened V by 3 bases and J by 5 bases, and 13 bases separated the two germline ends. This CDR3 spans 15 amino acids. Germline V gene data show CDR1 as MGHRA and CDR2 as YSYEKL. The CDR3 loop reads CASSHYPTLNEKLFF. The CDR3 DNA reads TGCGCCAGCAGCCACTACCCGACTCTGAATGAAAAACTGTTTTTT.

This clonotype was picked up a small number of times. The CDR3 nucleotides read TGTGCCAGCAGCGCCGAGGGGAACACTGAAGCTTTCTTT. It translates to CASSAEGNTEAFF. This chain uses TRBV7-9 with TRBJ1-1; D gene uncertain. Germline assignment: CDR1 SEHNR and CDR2 FQNEAQ (reference sequence). V lost 5 bases, J lost 1 base, and 8 bases lay in between. CDR3 length: 13 residues.

In its sample, this clonotype was seen many times. The rearrangement links TRBV25-1 to TRBJ1-2; D gene ambiguous. V shed 4 bases and J shed 8 bases, with 11 bases lying between them. Looked up from germline, CDR1 is MGHDK and CDR2 is SYGVNS. The CDR3 sequence is 12 residues long. The CDR3 here is CASSGWAAGYTF. The CDR3 DNA reads TGTGCCAGCAGTGGATGGGCGGCGGGCTACACCTTC.

To note about this clonotype: The junction departs from germline at one end; a sequencing error may be responsible. V gene TRBV7-2 combines with J gene TRBJ2-7, with a possible D match to TRBD2 (5 bases). Germline V lookup: CDR1 SGHTA, CDR2 FQGNSA. The CDR3 runs to 15 residues. The CDR3 spells CANSLGMAGGYEQYF. The DNA for the CDR3 is TGTGCCAACAGCTTAGGGATGGCGGGTGGCTACGAGCAGTACTTC.

This clonotype was seen a handful of times. The chain has TRBV7-3 and TRBJ2-2; TRBD2 matches at 8 bases. Per the germline V gene, CDR1 is SGHTA and CDR2 is FQGTGA. V lost 3 bases and J lost 4; bases outside the gene matches: 10. There are 17 residues in the CDR3. DNA for the CDR3: TGTGCCAGCAGCTTCCGTACGGGGGGGATCGGCACCGGGGAGCTGTTTTTT. Its translation is CASSFRTGGIGTGELFF.